These 7 T cell receptor beta chains were all obtained from the same sample, sequenced in a study of blood T cell repertoires in COVID-19. The assay was immunoSEQ multiplex PCR, and TCRdb's table has in-frame clones only and misses some. This table has 150,000 to 200,000 clones, 80% to 90% appearing once. Sequenced material: peripheral blood. The receptors stem from a woman over 75 with COVID-19, enrolled during active disease.

This chain uses TRBV3-1 (or the pseudogene TRBV3-2) with TRBJ2-3, with 10 bases matching TRBD2. Germline values: CDR1 LGHDT, CDR2 YNNKEL (reference sequence). J gave up 2 bases and V 4 bases, and 6 bases lay outside the gene matches. This CDR3 is built from 16 residues. CDR3 nucleotide sequence: TGTGCCAGCAGCCTAATCGGACTAGCGGACACAGATACGCAGTATTTT. Protein: CASSLIGLADTDTQYF.

This clone was recorded a few times. V gene TRBV6-5 combines with J gene TRBJ2-3; TRBD1 matches at 10 bases. The CDR3 loop spans 14 amino acids. V was pared by 6 bases and J by 5 bases, with 5 bases of the junction left unmatched. From germline, CDR1 is MNHEY and CDR2 SVGAGI. The CDR3 here is CASRETGGKDTQYF. The CDR3 nucleotides read TGTGCCAGCAGGGAGACAGGGGGCAAAGATACGCAGTATTTT.

A single count supports this clone. The genes are TRBV10-3 and TRBJ1-6, with 9 bases identical to TRBD1. V shed 6 bases and J 9 bases; nucleotides not matched to a gene: 6. The length of the CDR3 is 14 residues. Looked up from germline, CDR1 is ENHRY and CDR2 is SYGVKD. The CDR3: CAIRGQGWGSPLHF. The DNA for the CDR3 is TGTGCCATCAGGGGACAGGGATGGGGTTCACCCCTCCACTTT.

The chain couples TRBV6-5 to TRBJ2-7, with a possible D match to TRBD2 (5 bases). Trimming shortened V by 3 bases and J by 7 bases, and 19 bases separated the two germline ends. The CDR3 loop spans 15 amino acids. Germline CDR1 MNHEY, CDR2 SVGAGI. The CDR3 region is CASSYAGILHTEQYF. CDR3 in DNA: TGTGCCAGCAGTTATGCCGGGATCCTACATACGGAGCAGTACTTC.

J is TRBJ1-3 and V is TRBV4-2; TRBD1 agrees at 9 bases. The germline CDR1 and CDR2 sequences are LGHNA and YNFKEQ. The CDR3 runs 17 residues. V lost 0 bases and J lost 2; bases outside the gene matches: 5. The CDR3 here is CASSQDPGQGAGNTIYF. For the CDR3, the DNA is TGTGCCAGCAGCCAAGATCCGGGACAGGGTGCTGGAAACACCATATATTTT.

The chain is built from TRBV5-1 and TRBJ1-1; D not resolved. CDR1 is SGHRS, CDR2 YFSETQ, per germline. The CDR3 sequence is 14 residues long. V lost 3 bases and J lost 2, with 11 bases in between. The CDR3 nucleotides read TGCGCCAGCAGCTCCTTACATGGCAACACTGAAGCTTTCTTT. This translates into CASSSLHGNTEAFF. The full variable domain, rest sourced from reference TRBV5-1 and TRBJ1-1, is KAGVTQTPRYLIKTRGQQVTLSCSPISGHRSVSWYQQTPGQGLQFLFEYFSETQRNKGNFPGRFSGRQFSNSRSEMNVSTLELGDSALYLCASSSLHGNTEAFFGQGTRLTVV.

This chain uses TRBV10-3 with TRBJ2-3; TRBD2 agrees at 9 bases. The CDR3 extends over 18 amino acids. V gave up 3 bases and J gave up 0 bases; unmatched junction bases: 10. Germline V gene data show CDR1 as ENHRY and CDR2 as SYGVKD. The CDR3: CAISEGVAGDSSTDTQYF. The CDR3 DNA sequence: TGTGCCATCAGTGAAGGGGTAGCGGGGGACTCTAGCACAGATACGCAGTATTTT.